This paragraph reports one T cell receptor beta chain. As yet, its antigen is unknown. This sample was included in a study of shared clonotypes between healthy human individuals. Study observations and caveats: Sorted-subset sequencing was shown by rarefaction to be incomplete despite large depth.

V was shortened by 8 bases and J by 0 bases, with 11 bases between the two germline ends. The germline CDR1 and CDR2 sequences are SNHLY and FYNNEI. This CDR3 is 14 amino acids long. Several immunoSEQ plates received, in even portions, the genomic DNA of each subset. The data were produced by immunoSEQ multiplex PCR, yet TCRdb's version contains in-frame clones alone and is incomplete. The sample lists a few hundred thousand clones, roughly 96% occurring once. This clonotype was obtained from a man younger than 40 in good health. The rearrangement uses TRBV2 and TRBJ2-4; no clear D. The sequencing sample was made of memory CD8+ T cells sorted from blood. As for subset: CD45RO+ cells pooled with CCR7-negative TemRA cells. CDR3 DNA: TGTGCCAGCGGAAGATTTTTAGCCAAAAACATTCAGTACTTC. It encodes CASGRFLAKNIQYF.